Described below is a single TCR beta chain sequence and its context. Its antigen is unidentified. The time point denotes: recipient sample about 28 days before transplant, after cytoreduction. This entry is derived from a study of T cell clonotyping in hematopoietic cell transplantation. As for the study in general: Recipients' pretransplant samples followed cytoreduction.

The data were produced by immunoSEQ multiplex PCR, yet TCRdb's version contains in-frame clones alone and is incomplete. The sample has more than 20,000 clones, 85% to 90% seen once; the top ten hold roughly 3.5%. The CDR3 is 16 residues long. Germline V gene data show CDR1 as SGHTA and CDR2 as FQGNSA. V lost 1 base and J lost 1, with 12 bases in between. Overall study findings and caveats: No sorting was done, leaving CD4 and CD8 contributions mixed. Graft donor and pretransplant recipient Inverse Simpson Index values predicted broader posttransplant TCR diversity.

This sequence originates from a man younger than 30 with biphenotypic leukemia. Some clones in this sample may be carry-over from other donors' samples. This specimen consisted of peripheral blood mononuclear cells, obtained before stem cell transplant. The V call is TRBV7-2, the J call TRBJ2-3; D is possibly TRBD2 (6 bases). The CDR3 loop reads CASSLEARGGTDTQYF. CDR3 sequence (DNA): TGTGCCAGCAGCTTAGAAGCCCGCGGGGGCACAGATACGCAGTATTTT.